This T cell receptor (beta chain) emerged from a study of T cell responses to AZD1222 COVID-19 vaccine. General study points: Just a handful of AZD1222 recipients were seropositive at baseline. Spike regions recognized by vaccine-associated CD4 TCRs spanned the protein, led by 160-218 and 743-854. Most donors were white British, females outnumbered males, and clonal diversity was possibly underestimated.

As for this clone: What it recognizes is unknown.

The table came from immunoSEQ multiplex PCR; TCRdb's copy has only in-frame clones and leaves some out. The table shows about 140,000 clones, with approximately 90% occurring only once. The sequence derives from an adult who received the AZD1222 COVID-19 vaccine. Source: peripheral blood, taken 28 days after the second AZD1222 dose.

CDR3 residues: CASSLWAGGSMSPIGGGSSYEQYF. CDR3 DNA: TGTGCCAGCAGTTTATGGGCAGGGGGCAGTATGTCCCCTATCGGCGGGGGTAGCTCCTACGAGCAGTACTTC. The chain uses TRBV28 and TRBJ2-7, with D perhaps matching TRBD1 (8 bases). The CDR3 length is 24 residues. The germline V gene has CDR1 MDHEN and CDR2 SYDVKM. The germline V and J ends were trimmed by 0 bases and 0 bases, with 36 bases remaining between them.